The clone carrying this T cell receptor (beta chain) has only one observation. This specimen belongs to a study of blood T cell repertoires in COVID-19. Study context: Whether acute or convalescent, the COVID-19 samples came from the United States, Italy and Spain. T cells, B-cell-depleted T cells, or PBMCs supplied cDNA or gDNA.

Data came from immunoSEQ multiplex PCR; TCRdb stores just in-frame clones and leaves some out. The data hold approximately 70,000 clones, with roughly 90% observed a single time. The V gene's germline CDR1 is PRHDT and CDR2 FYEKMQ (reference sequence). V was trimmed by 0 bases and J by 5 bases, leaving 14 bases between them. The CDR3 is made up of 16 amino acids. This receptor was obtained from a woman aged 55-69 years with acute or convalescent COVID-19. What was sequenced was peripheral blood. V and J are TRBV13 and TRBJ2-1; D may be TRBD2 (5 bases). CDR3: CASSLGLGSGDNEQFF. The CDR3 DNA reads as TGTGCCAGCAGCTTAGGCCTGGGGTCCGGGGACAATGAGCAGTTCTTC.